These T cell receptor beta chains were read from a single sample in a study of shared clonotypes between healthy human individuals. Clones were read by immunoSEQ multiplex PCR, and TCRdb kept only the in-frame ones, dropping some. Of under 1,900,000 clones listed, approximately 98.5% were seen once; the top ten hold 0.36%. The sequenced sample was naive CD4+ T cells sorted from blood. The receptors stem from a man aged 30-40 years in good health. Each CDR3 is given with its conserved first and last residue. A D gene is named only where the DNA matches it firmly. The listing skips clone size in some rows; elsewhere it reads once, few, many or a size class.

j_gene: TRBJ1-5; len: 15; v_gene: TRBV9; d_gene: TRBD1; abundance: NA; CDR3nt: TGTGCCAGCAGCATGACAGGGGTCCGGAATCAGCCCCAGCATTTT; CDR3aa: CASSMTGVRNQPQHF
j_gene: TRBJ2-1; len: 16; v_gene: TRBV2; d_gene: NA; abundance: NA; CDR3nt: TGTGCCAGCAATGGTTCCCCCGGGAGTGCCTACAATGAGCAGTTCTTC; CDR3aa: CASNGSPGSAYNEQFF
j_gene: TRBJ1-1; len: 12; v_gene: TRBV28; d_gene: NA; abundance: NA; CDR3nt: TGTGCCAGCAAAACACTGAACACTGAAGCTTTCTTT; CDR3aa: CASKTLNTEAFF
j_gene: TRBJ1-1; len: 17; v_gene: TRBV7-9; d_gene: TRBD1; abundance: NA; CDR3nt: TGTGCCAGCAGCTTAGTGGTCGGGACAGGGGGGAACACTGAAGCTTTCTTT; CDR3aa: CASSLVVGTGGNTEAFF
j_gene: TRBJ1-1; len: 13; v_gene: TRBV10-3; d_gene: TRBD1; abundance: once; CDR3nt: TGTGCCATCAGTAGGGGACAGGGCACTGAAGCTTTCTTT; CDR3aa: CAISRGQGTEAFF
j_gene: TRBJ2-1; len: 14; v_gene: TRBV5-4; d_gene: TRBD2; abundance: once; CDR3nt: TGTGCCAGCACTAGCGGGACTACCTACAATGAGCAGTTCTTC; CDR3aa: CASTSGTTYNEQFF
j_gene: TRBJ1-1; len: 17; v_gene: TRBV9; d_gene: NA; abundance: NA; CDR3nt: TGTGCCAGCAGCGTAGAAGGTCACCCACACTTGGGCACTGAAGCTTTCTTT; CDR3aa: CASSVEGHPHLGTEAFF
j_gene: TRBJ1-1; len: 13; v_gene: TRBV7-9; d_gene: TRBD1; abundance: NA; CDR3nt: TGTGCCAGCAGCTTCCGTGGGACAGGTGAAGCTTTCTTT; CDR3aa: CASSFRGTGEAFF
j_gene: TRBJ2-1; len: 14; v_gene: TRBV9; d_gene: TRBD2; abundance: NA; CDR3nt: TGTGCCAGCAGCACCCGAGCGACTAGCGGAGGGCTGTTCTTC; CDR3aa: CASSTRATSGGLFF
j_gene: TRBJ1-2; len: 12; v_gene: TRBV5-6; d_gene: NA; abundance: NA; CDR3nt: TGTGCCAGCACCATAAGGGACTATGGCTACACCTTC; CDR3aa: CASTIRDYGYTF
j_gene: TRBJ2-5; len: 11; v_gene: TRBV5-6; d_gene: NA; abundance: NA; CDR3nt: TGTGCCAGCAGCTGGGAAGAGACCCAGTACTTC; CDR3aa: CASSWEETQYF
j_gene: TRBJ2-5; len: 12; v_gene: TRBV7-2; d_gene: NA; abundance: once; CDR3nt: TGTGCCAGCAGCTTAGAGGAAAGGACCCAGTACTTC; CDR3aa: CASSLEERTQYF
j_gene: TRBJ1-1; len: 12; v_gene: TRBV28; d_gene: NA; abundance: NA; CDR3nt: TGTGCCAGCAGTCTCACGGGGACTGAAGCTTTCTTT; CDR3aa: CASSLTGTEAFF
j_gene: TRBJ2-5; len: 14; v_gene: TRBV5-1; d_gene: NA; abundance: NA; CDR3nt: TGCGCCAGCAGCTTAGAACACTTGCAAGAGACCCAGTACTTC; CDR3aa: CASSLEHLQETQYF
j_gene: TRBJ2-2; len: 15; v_gene: TRBV29-1; d_gene: TRBD2; abundance: once; CDR3nt: TGCAGCGTTCTCCGGACTAGCGGGAACACCGGGGAGCTGTTTTTT; CDR3aa: CSVLRTSGNTGELFF
j_gene: TRBJ2-3; len: 15; v_gene: TRBV7-2; d_gene: NA; abundance: NA; CDR3nt: TGTGCCAGCAGCTTATGGATGGCGGGACCCGGTACGCAGTATTTT; CDR3aa: CASSLWMAGPGTQYF